The 29 T cell receptor beta chains in this list originate from one sample, sequenced in a study of identical twins. TCRdb passed the 5' RACE reads through MiXCR, listing each CDR3 protein once. The data contain roughly 720,000 distinct CDR3 sequences, about 20% of them singletons. The sample was also linked to a second study, of T cells expressing NK-cell markers.

Material: PBMCs. Receptors originate from a woman younger than 30 in good health.

This clonotype has more than one count but fewer than ten. The chain recombines TRBV6-2 or TRBV6-3 with TRBJ2-7; 7 nucleotides agree with TRBD2. The J segment lost 0 bases and the V segment lost 7 bases, leaving 9 bases of the junction unmatched. The germline gives CDR1 MNHEY, CDR2 SVGEGT. The CDR3 loop spans 15 amino acids. The DNA of the CDR3 is TGTGCCAGCACCCTAGGACTAGGCCGCTCCTACGAGCAGTACTTC. It encodes CASTLGLGRSYEQYF.

The chain joins TRBV25-1 to TRBJ2-1, with TRBD1 matching 7 bases. Trimming cost V 4 bases and J 8 bases; bases outside gene matches: 14. Looked up from germline, CDR1 is MGHDK and CDR2 is SYGVNS. The CDR3 length is 16 residues. The CDR3: CASSGPAKQTGYEQFF. The CDR3, as DNA: TGTGCCAGCAGTGGACCCGCAAAGCAGACAGGGTATGAGCAGTTCTTC.

This clonotype was recorded a few times. The V call is TRBV7-3, the J call TRBJ2-2, with D hard to call. Germline V gene sequence: CDR1 SGHTA, CDR2 FQGTGA. The CDR3 runs to 15 residues. V gave up 5 bases and J gave up 1 base, with 11 bases separating them. Here the CDR3 DNA reads TGTGCCAGCAGCCCTCGGCCTAGGAACACCGGGGAGCTGTTTTTT. Protein product: CASSPRPRNTGELFF.

The chain links TRBV10-3 to TRBJ1-1; 7 positions match TRBD1. CDR1 is ENHRY, CDR2 SYGVKD, per germline. This CDR3 is 13 amino acids long. V trimming: 8 bases; J trimming: 3 bases; junction bases outside the gene matches: 6. The CDR3 DNA sequence: TGTGCCATCCACGGGACAGTCTACACTGAAGCTTTCTTT. It codes for CAIHGTVYTEAFF.

A few counts support this clonotype. This chain uses TRBV10-3 with TRBJ1-2, with D perhaps TRBD1 (5 bases). The CDR3 has 16 residues. The V gene lost 5 bases and the J gene lost 6 bases, with 22 bases spanning the gap. Germline CDR1 is ENHRY and CDR2 is SYGVKD. The CDR3 here is CAISNKTVPSSHGYTF. As DNA, the CDR3 is TGTGCCATCAGTAACAAGACAGTCCCTTCCTCTCATGGCTACACCTTC.

The chain carries TRBV5-5 and TRBJ2-5; 9 nucleotides line up with TRBD2. Germline V CDR1 and CDR2: SGHKS, YYEKEE (reference sequence). V shed 1 base, J shed 5 bases, and the junction held 6 bases outside the gene matches. The CDR3 spans 15 residues. CDR3 DNA sequence: TGTGCCAGCAGCTTGATAGCGGGAGTGTTGGAGACCCAGTACTTC. Translated: CASSLIAGVLETQYF. Full variable domain (remainder filled in from reference TRBV5-5 and TRBJ2-5): DAGVTQSPTHLIKTRGQQVTLRCSPISGHKSVSWYQQVLGQGPQFIFQYYEKEERGRGNFPDRFSARQFPNYSSELNVNALLLGDSALYLCASSLIAGVLETQYFGPGTRLLVL.

The V gene is TRBV7-8, the J gene TRBJ2-7; 7 bases line up with TRBD1. The CDR3 covers 14 residues. Looked up from germline, CDR1 is SGHVS and CDR2 is FQNEAQ. V lost 6 bases to trimming and J lost 6 bases; unmatched junction nucleotides: 11. The CDR3: CASSFIDGQAEQYF. The CDR3 nucleotides read TGTGCCAGCAGTTTCATTGACGGACAGGCCGAGCAGTACTTC. The variable domain in full, with the rest retrieved from reference TRBV7-8 and TRBJ2-7, is GAGVSQSPRYKVAKRGQDVALRCDPISGHVSLFWYQQALGQGPEFLTYFQNEAQLDKSGLPSDRFFAERPEGSVSTLKIQRTQQEDSAVYLCASSFIDGQAEQYFGPGTRLTVT.

This clonotype was observed a few times. This chain joins TRBV10-3 and TRBJ1-2; D gene ambiguous. Germline-derived CDR1 and CDR2 are ENHRY and SYGVKD. V lost 3 bases to trimming and J lost 6 bases, with 17 bases between them. The CDR3 is 15 amino acids. CDR3 nucleotide sequence: TGTGCCATCAGTGATTATGAACTGTTGGTCAATGGCTACACCTTC. This translates into CAISDYELLVNGYTF.

This clonotype has a count of ten or more. J is TRBJ1-5 and V is TRBV12-3 or TRBV12-4; D possibly corresponds to TRBD1 (5 bases). Trimming cost V 6 bases and J 0 bases, with 15 bases left between them. This CDR3 has 16 residues. The chain's CDR3 is CASRMGPIYSNQPQHF. The CDR3 nucleotides are TGTGCCAGCAGGATGGGGCCTATCTATAGCAATCAGCCCCAGCATTTT.

This clonotype was seen only a few times. J is TRBJ2-1 and V is TRBV12-3 or TRBV12-4, with 8 bases matching TRBD2. V shed 6 bases and J 2 bases; nucleotides not matched to a gene: 9. CDR3 length: 16 residues. DNA of the CDR3: TGTGCCAGCAGGTCCACTAGCGGTGGAACCTACAATGAGCAGTTCTTC. Translated, it gives CASRSTSGGTYNEQFF.

V is TRBV5-6 and J is TRBJ2-1; 8 positions match TRBD1. Germline lookup yields CDR1 SGHDT and CDR2 YYEEEE. This CDR3 is built from 14 residues. V lost 4 bases, J lost 10 bases, and 10 bases stayed unmatched. The CDR3 DNA sequence: TGTGCCAGCAGCGTCTTGACAGGGGCTGGGGAGCAGTTCTTC. Translating gives CASSVLTGAGEQFF.

This clonotype appeared a few times. As DNA, the CDR3 is TGTGCCAGCAAGCCGACGTGGAGGGGATTACGTGATATGAACACTGAAGCTTTCTTT. This gives the protein CASKPTWRGLRDMNTEAFF. The V gene is TRBV6-4, the J gene TRBJ1-1; TRBD1 might be the D (5 bases). V lost 7 bases, J lost 0 bases, and 27 bases lay in between. This CDR3 comprises 19 residues. In germline, CDR1 is MRHNA, CDR2 SNTAGT.

The chain employs TRBV6-5 and TRBJ2-7, with TRBD2 matching over 7 bases. J was trimmed by 3 bases and V by 0 bases; bases with no gene match: 5. CDR3 length: 15 residues. Looked up from germline, CDR1 is MNHEY and CDR2 is SVGAGI. CDR3 residues: CASSYSKREFYEQYF. The CDR3 coding sequence is TGTGCCAGCAGTTACTCGAAGCGGGAATTCTACGAGCAGTACTTC.

This chain uses TRBV11-2 with TRBJ1-4; D gene ambiguous. Germline CDR1 and CDR2: SGHAT and FQNNGV. With 8 bases removed from V and 7 bases from J, the gap between germline ends came to 8 bases. The length of the CDR3 is 11 residues. CDR3 DNA sequence: TGTGCCAGCGCGGGGTCTGAAAAACTGTTTTTT. Its translation is CASAGSEKLFF.

The V call is TRBV9, the J call TRBJ2-3; D call uncertain. The CDR3 has 12 amino acids. Germline V gene sequence: CDR1 SGDLS, CDR2 YYNGEE. The V end was cut by 3 bases, the J end by 7 bases, with 9 bases between. CDR3 DNA sequence: TGTGCCAGCAGCGACAACCCATATACGCAGTATTTT. Translating it yields CASSDNPYTQYF.

This clonotype occurred a few times. The chain is built from TRBV15 and TRBJ2-1; TRBD2 matches at 7 bases. Germline trimming cut 0 bases from V and 0 bases from J; bases unmatched to any gene: 2. The CDR3 length is 16 residues. The germline V gene encodes CDR1 LNHNV and CDR2 YYDKDF (reference sequence). CDR3 loop: CATSRDRGSSYNEQFF. The CDR3 DNA sequence: TGTGCCACCAGCAGAGATCGCGGGAGCTCCTACAATGAGCAGTTCTTC.

The CDR3: CASSLASVSHEQFF. The CDR3 DNA reads TGTGCCAGCAGCTTAGCGTCGGTTTCGCATGAGCAGTTCTTC. This chain uses TRBV7-9 with TRBJ2-1; D gene unclear. The CDR3 sequence is 14 residues long. Germline-derived CDR1 and CDR2 are SEHNR and FQNEAQ (reference sequence). V lost 0 bases, J lost 8 bases, and 11 bases lay in between.

The J gene is TRBJ1-1, the V gene TRBV9; D perhaps matches TRBD1 (6 bases). The CDR3 totals 15 residues. CDR1 is SGDLS and CDR2 is YYNGEE in the germline V gene. With 5 bases removed from V and 5 bases from J, the gap between germline ends came to 19 bases. Written as DNA, the CDR3 is TGTGCCAGCAGATACTTACAGGGAGGATTTACTGAAGCTTTCTTT. Translating it yields CASRYLQGGFTEAFF.

The J gene is TRBJ2-1, the V gene TRBV12-3 or TRBV12-4; a possible D gene is TRBD1 (5 bases). V was clipped by 4 bases and J by 15 bases, with 16 bases between them. The CDR3 has 12 amino acids. CDR3 amino acids: CASSYDSFGWFF. CDR3 in DNA: TGTGCCAGCAGTTACGACAGTTTCGGATGGTTCTTC.

The genes are TRBV20-1 and TRBJ2-7, with a possible D match to TRBD1 (5 bases). The CDR3 is 15 amino acids. The germline gives CDR1 DFQATT, CDR2 SNEGSKA (reference sequence). Trimming took off 0 bases at V and 5 bases at J, with 17 bases between the two ends. The CDR3 spells CSARDRTSSPNEQYF. The CDR3 nucleotides read TGCAGTGCTAGAGATCGGACAAGTAGCCCTAACGAGCAGTACTTC.

This clonotype was found many times. The chain employs TRBV30 and TRBJ2-2, with 12 bases aligning to TRBD2. Losses at the gene ends were 3 bases for V and 5 bases for J; bases not matched to a gene: 4. Germline V gives CDR1 GTSNPN, CDR2 SVGIG (reference sequence). The CDR3 length is 15 residues. CDR3 nucleotides: TGTGCCTGGAGATTGACTAGCGGGAGAACCGGGGAGCTGTTTTTT. Its protein product is CAWRLTSGRTGELFF.

A few counts support this clonotype. The chain combines TRBV11-2 with TRBJ2-1; tentatively, D is TRBD2 (6 bases). This CDR3 comprises 15 residues. Germline V gene data show CDR1 as SGHAT and CDR2 as FQNNGV. V was trimmed by 5 bases and J by 7 bases, leaving 18 bases between them. The CDR3 region is CASSRPGLSANEQFF. CDR3 nucleotide sequence: TGTGCCAGCAGCCGACCGGGACTGAGCGCGAATGAGCAGTTCTTC.

V usage is TRBV12-5 and J usage is TRBJ1-5; a weak D match, TRBD1 (6 bases). CDR3 size: 13 residues. Germline V gives CDR1 LGHNT, CDR2 FRNRAP. V lost 6 bases and J lost 6, with 12 bases in between. This chain's CDR3 is CASGRDIAQPQHF. The CDR3 coding sequence is TGTGCTAGTGGCCGGGACATAGCTCAGCCCCAGCATTTT.

The chain employs TRBV5-5 and TRBJ2-1; D is ambiguous. The CDR3 is 15 residues long. V was pared by 1 base and J by 5 bases, with 13 bases between. Germline-derived CDR1 and CDR2 are SGHKS and YYEKEE (reference sequence). The CDR3 here is CASSLFRNTHNEQFF. The CDR3 DNA reads TGTGCCAGCAGCTTGTTCCGGAATACTCACAATGAGCAGTTCTTC.

This chain uses TRBV5-1 with TRBJ2-3; TRBD2 agrees at 12 bases. Germline-derived CDR1 and CDR2 are SGHRS and YFSETQ. The V and J ends lost 3 bases and 1 base, in that order; junction bases with no gene match: 3. The CDR3 sequence is 16 residues long. CDR3 nucleotides: TGCGCCAGCAGCTGGACTAGCGGGGTGGGCACAGATACGCAGTATTTT. It encodes CASSWTSGVGTDTQYF.

This clonotype turned up a few times. The chain combines TRBV20-1 with TRBJ2-2, with 7 bases fitting TRBD2. The J segment lost 1 base and the V segment lost 1 base, leaving 6 bases of the junction unmatched. The length of the CDR3 is 16 residues. Germline V gives CDR1 DFQATT, CDR2 SNEGSKA (reference sequence). CDR3 bases: TGCAGTGCTAGAGTGAGTTCTAGCGGGAACACCGGGGAGCTGTTTTTT. As protein: CSARVSSSGNTGELFF.

The rearrangement links TRBV6-1 to TRBJ2-7; weak D call: TRBD2 (6 bases). The CDR3 has 13 amino acids. V was pared by 6 bases and J by 6 bases, with 15 bases between. CDR1 MNHNS and CDR2 SASEGT come from the germline V gene. The DNA of the CDR3 is TGTGCCAGCAGCCGGGGGTTGAACCTCGAGCAGTACTTC. Residues: CASSRGLNLEQYF.

The chain has TRBV24-1 and TRBJ2-2, with D perhaps TRBD2 (6 bases). CDR1 KGHDR and CDR2 SFDVKD come from the germline V gene. This CDR3 has 14 amino acids. Trimming pared 5 bases from V and 6 bases from J, leaving 12 bases between. This CDR3 is CATSAATGAGELFF. CDR3 in DNA: TGTGCCACCAGTGCCGCGACGGGAGCCGGGGAGCTGTTTTTT.

This clonotype was picked up many times. This chain joins TRBV12-3 or TRBV12-4 and TRBJ2-3; 10 nucleotides align to TRBD2. There are 14 residues in the CDR3. J gave up 4 bases and V 7 bases, and 5 bases lay outside the gene matches. In DNA, the CDR3 is TGTGCCAGCACTAAGAGCGGGAGGGCAGATACGCAGTATTTT. It encodes CASTKSGRADTQYF.